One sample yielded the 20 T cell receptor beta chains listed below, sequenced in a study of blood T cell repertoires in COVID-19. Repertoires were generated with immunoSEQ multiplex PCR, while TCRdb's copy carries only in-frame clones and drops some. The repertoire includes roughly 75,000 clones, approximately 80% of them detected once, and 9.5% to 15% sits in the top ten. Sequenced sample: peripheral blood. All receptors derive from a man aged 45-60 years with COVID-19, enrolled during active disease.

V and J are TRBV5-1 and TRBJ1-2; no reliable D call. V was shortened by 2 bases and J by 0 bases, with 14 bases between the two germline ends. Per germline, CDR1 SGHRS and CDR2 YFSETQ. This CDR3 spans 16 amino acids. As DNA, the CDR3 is TGCGCCAGCAGCTTAACACCCGGACTGACTAACTATGGCTACACCTTC. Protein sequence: CASSLTPGLTNYGYTF.

For the CDR3, the DNA is TGTGCCATCAGTGAGTCGATCCGTGGGGGGAAAGAGCAGTACTTC. It encodes CAISESIRGGKEQYF. The V call is TRBV10-3, the J call TRBJ2-7; D is perhaps TRBD2 (6 bases). The CDR3 spans 15 residues. V lost 0 bases and J lost 7, with 16 bases in between. CDR1 and CDR2 (germline): ENHRY, SYGVKD.

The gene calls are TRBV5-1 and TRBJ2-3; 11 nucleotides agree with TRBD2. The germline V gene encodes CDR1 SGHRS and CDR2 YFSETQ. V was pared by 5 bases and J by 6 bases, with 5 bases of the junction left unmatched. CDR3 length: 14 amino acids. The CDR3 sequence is CASRSSGRTDTQYF. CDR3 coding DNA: TGCGCCAGCAGGTCTAGCGGGAGGACGGATACGCAGTATTTT.

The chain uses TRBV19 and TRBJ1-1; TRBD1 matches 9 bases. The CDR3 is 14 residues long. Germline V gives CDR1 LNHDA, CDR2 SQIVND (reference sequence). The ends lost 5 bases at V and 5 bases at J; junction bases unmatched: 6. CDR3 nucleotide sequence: TGTGCCAGTAGTCTTGGGACAGGGCGGACTGAAGCTTTCTTT. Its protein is CASSLGTGRTEAFF.

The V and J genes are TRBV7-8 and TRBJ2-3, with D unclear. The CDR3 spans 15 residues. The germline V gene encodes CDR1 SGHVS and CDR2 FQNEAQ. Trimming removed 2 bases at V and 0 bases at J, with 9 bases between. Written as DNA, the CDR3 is TGTGCCAGCAGCTTATTCGGTCAAAGCACAGATACGCAGTATTTT. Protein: CASSLFGQSTDTQYF.

The CDR3 DNA reads as TGTGCCAGCAGCCAAGACGACAGGGGGCGAAGTGAAGCTTTCTTT. It codes for CASSQDDRGRSEAFF. The chain uses TRBV4-2 and TRBJ1-1; 10 bases are shared with TRBD1. CDR3 length: 15 residues. The V gene's germline CDR1 is LGHNA and CDR2 YNFKEQ. V was pared by 0 bases and J by 7 bases, with 5 bases of the junction left unmatched.

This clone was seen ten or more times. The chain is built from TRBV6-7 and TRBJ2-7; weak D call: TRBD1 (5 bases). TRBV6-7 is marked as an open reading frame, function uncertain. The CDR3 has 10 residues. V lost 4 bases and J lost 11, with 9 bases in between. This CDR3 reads CASSSGAEYF. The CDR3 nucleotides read TGTGCCAGCAGTTCTGGGGCGGAGTACTTC.

This chain's CDR3 is CASKSVINQPQHF. CDR3 DNA sequence: TGTGCCAGCAAATCGGTCATCAATCAGCCCCAGCATTTT. The V gene is TRBV28, the J gene TRBJ1-5, with unresolved D. CDR1 MDHEN and CDR2 SYDVKM come from the germline V gene. The CDR3 length is 13 residues. Trimming cost V 7 bases and J 3 bases, with 10 bases left between them. Full variable domain (missing parts from reference TRBV28 and TRBJ1-5): DVKVTQSSRYLVKRTGEKVFLECVQDMDHENMFWYRQDPGLGLRLIYFSYDVKMKEKGDIPEGYSVSREKKERFSLILESASTNQTSMYLCASKSVINQPQHFGDGTRLSIL.

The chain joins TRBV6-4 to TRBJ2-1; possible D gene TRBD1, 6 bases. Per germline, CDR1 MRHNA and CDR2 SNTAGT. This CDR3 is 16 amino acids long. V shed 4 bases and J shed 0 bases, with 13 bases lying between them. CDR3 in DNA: TGTGCCAGCAGTGGCCCTAGGGGGACCTCCTACAATGAGCAGTTCTTC. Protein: CASSGPRGTSYNEQFF.

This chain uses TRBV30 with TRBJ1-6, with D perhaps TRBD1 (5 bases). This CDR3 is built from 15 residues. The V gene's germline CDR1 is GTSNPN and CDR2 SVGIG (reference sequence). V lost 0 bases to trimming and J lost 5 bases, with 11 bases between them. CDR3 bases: TGTGCCTGGAGTGTATCAGGGACTAATAATTCACCCCTCCACTTT. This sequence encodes CAWSVSGTNNSPLHF.

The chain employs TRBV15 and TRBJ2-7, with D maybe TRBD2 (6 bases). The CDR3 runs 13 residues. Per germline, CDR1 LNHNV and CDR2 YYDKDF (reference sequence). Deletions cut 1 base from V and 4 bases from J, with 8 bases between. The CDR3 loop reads CATSRAAGYEQYF. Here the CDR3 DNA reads TGTGCCACCAGCAGAGCGGCGGGGTACGAGCAGTACTTC. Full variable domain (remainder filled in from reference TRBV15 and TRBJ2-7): DAMVIQNPRYQVTQFGKPVTLSCSQTLNHNVMYWYQQKSSQAPKLLFHYYDKDFNNEADTPDNFQSRRPNTSFCFLDIRSPGLGDTAMYLCATSRAAGYEQYFGPGTRLTVT.

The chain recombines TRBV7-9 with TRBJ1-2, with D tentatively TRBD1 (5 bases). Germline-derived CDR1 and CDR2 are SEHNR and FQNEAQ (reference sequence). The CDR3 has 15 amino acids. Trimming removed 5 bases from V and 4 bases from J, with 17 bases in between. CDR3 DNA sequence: TGTGCCAGCAGCCCCGACGGTGGGGGAGGCTATGGCTACACCTTC. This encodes CASSPDGGGGYGYTF. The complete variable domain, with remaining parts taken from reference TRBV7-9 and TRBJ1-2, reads DTGVSQNPRHKITKRGQNVTFRCDPISEHNRLYWYRQTLGQGPEFLTYFQNEAQLEKSRLLSDRFSAERPKGSFSTLEIQRTEQGDSAMYLCASSPDGGGGYGYTFGSGTRLTVV.

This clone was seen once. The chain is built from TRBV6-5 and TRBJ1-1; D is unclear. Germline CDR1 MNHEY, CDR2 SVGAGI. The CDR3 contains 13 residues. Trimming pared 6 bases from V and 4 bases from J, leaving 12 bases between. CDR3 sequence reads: CASSQSGGTEAFF. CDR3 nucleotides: TGTGCCAGCAGCCAAAGCGGAGGCACTGAAGCTTTCTTT.

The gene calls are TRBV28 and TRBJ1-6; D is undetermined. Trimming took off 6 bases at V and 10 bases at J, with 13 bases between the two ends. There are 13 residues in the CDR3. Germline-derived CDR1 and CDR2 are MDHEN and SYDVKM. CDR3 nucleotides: TGTGCCAGCAGCCCCTCGGACTTGTCACCCCTCCACTTT. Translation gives CASSPSDLSPLHF.

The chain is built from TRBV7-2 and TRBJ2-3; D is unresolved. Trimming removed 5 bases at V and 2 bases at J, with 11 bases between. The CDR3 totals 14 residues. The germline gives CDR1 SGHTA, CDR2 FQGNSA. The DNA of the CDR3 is TGTGCCAGCAGCGCCCTGAGGCCCACAGATACGCAGTATTTT. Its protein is CASSALRPTDTQYF. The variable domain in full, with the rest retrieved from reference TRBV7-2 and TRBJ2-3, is GAGVSQSPSNKVTEKGKDVELRCDPISGHTALYWYRQSLGQGLEFLIYFQGNSAPDKSGLPSDRFSAERTGGSVSTLTIQRTQQEDSAVYLCASSALRPTDTQYFGPGTRLTVL.

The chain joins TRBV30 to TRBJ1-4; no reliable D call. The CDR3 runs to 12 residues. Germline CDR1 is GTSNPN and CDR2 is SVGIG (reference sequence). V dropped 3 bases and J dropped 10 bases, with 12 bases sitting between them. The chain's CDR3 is CAWSRGTGKLFF. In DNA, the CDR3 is TGTGCCTGGAGCCGAGGAACGGGAAAACTGTTTTTT.

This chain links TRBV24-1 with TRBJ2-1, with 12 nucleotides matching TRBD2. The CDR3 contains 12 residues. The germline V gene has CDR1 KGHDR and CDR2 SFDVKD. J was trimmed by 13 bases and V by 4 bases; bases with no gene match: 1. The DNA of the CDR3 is TGTGCCACCAGTGAGGGACTAGCGGGTCAGTTCTTC. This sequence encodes CATSEGLAGQFF.

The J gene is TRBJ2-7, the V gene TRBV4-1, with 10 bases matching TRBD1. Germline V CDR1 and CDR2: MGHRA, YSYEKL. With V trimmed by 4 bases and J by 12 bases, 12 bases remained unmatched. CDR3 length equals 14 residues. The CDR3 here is CASSPSDRGRSRYF. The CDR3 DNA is TGCGCCAGCAGCCCTTCAGACAGGGGGCGCAGTCGGTACTTC.

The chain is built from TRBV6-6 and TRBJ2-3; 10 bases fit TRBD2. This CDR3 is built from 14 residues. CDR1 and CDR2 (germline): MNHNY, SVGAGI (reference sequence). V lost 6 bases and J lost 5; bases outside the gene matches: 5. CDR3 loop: CASSRLAGGDTQYF. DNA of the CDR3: TGTGCCAGCAGCAGACTAGCGGGCGGAGATACGCAGTATTTT.

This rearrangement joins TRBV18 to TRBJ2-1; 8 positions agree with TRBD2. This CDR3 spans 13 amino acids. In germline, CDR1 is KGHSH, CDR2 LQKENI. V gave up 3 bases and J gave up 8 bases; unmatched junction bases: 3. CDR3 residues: CASSPGGVDEQFF. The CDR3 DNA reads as TGTGCCAGCTCACCCGGGGGGGTTGATGAGCAGTTCTTC.